These 18 T cell receptor beta chains originate from one sample sequenced in a study of blood T cells in healthy people across ages. The second PCR ran roughly 7 to 12 cycles with a sample-barcoded 5' primer and J-beta primers. TCRdb fed the 5' RACE reads into MiXCR, producing one record per CDR3 protein. The sample shows 1.5 million to 2 million distinct CDR3 sequences, about 31% of them seen only once. The sequencing input was blood. The origin of the receptors is a woman in her 30s in good health.

The chain couples TRBV14 to TRBJ2-5; the D is unclear. Germline values: CDR1 SGHDN, CDR2 FVKESK. V shed 0 bases and J shed 4 bases, with 6 bases lying between them. This CDR3 is built from 13 residues. The CDR3 nucleotides read TGTGCCAGCAGCCAAGATGAAGGAGAGACCCAGTACTTC. Its translation: CASSQDEGETQYF.

This clonotype was picked up a small number of times. The chain joins TRBV7-6 to TRBJ2-7; no clear D gene. Trimming stripped 0 bases from V and 3 bases from J, with 12 bases between. This CDR3 is 15 amino acids long. CDR1 is SGHVS and CDR2 is FNYEAQ in the germline V gene. CDR3 in amino acids: CASSLAFQDHYEQYF. The CDR3 DNA reads as TGTGCCAGCAGCTTAGCTTTCCAGGACCACTACGAGCAGTACTTC.

The chain joins TRBV7-3 to TRBJ2-4; 9 bases are shared with TRBD1. Germline V lookup: CDR1 SGHTA, CDR2 FQGTGA. The CDR3 is made up of 14 amino acids. With V trimmed by 3 bases and J by 13 bases, 10 bases remained unmatched. The CDR3 loop reads CASSFLGQGDRQYF. The CDR3 DNA follows: TGTGCCAGCAGCTTCCTGGGACAGGGCGATCGGCAGTACTTC.

The chain joins TRBV7-3 to TRBJ1-1; D is uncertain. Germline V gives CDR1 SGHTA, CDR2 FQGTGA. Trimming stripped 5 bases from V and 1 base from J, with 8 bases between. This CDR3 is built from 13 residues. This chain's CDR3 is CASSQSGNTEAFF. CDR3 coding DNA: TGTGCCAGCAGCCAAAGCGGGAACACTGAAGCTTTCTTT.

The chain recombines TRBV6-5 with TRBJ1-2, with TRBD1 as a possible D gene (6 bases). The V end lost 0 bases, the J end lost 2 bases, and 13 bases lay between the germline ends. The CDR3 loop spans 16 amino acids. Germline loops: CDR1 MNHEY, CDR2 SVGAGI. The CDR3 loop is CASSYSRTASNYGYTF. CDR3 bases: TGTGCCAGCAGTTACTCCAGGACAGCTTCAAACTATGGCTACACCTTC.

This CDR3 is CASSLYYREDPSGYTF. The DNA for the CDR3 is TGTGCCAGCAGCTTATATTACAGGGAGGATCCTAGTGGCTACACCTTC. The chain is built from TRBV11-2 and TRBJ1-2; perhaps TRBD1 as D (6 bases). The CDR3 extends over 16 amino acids. Germline V gene data show CDR1 as SGHAT and CDR2 as FQNNGV. Trimming cost V 2 bases and J 7 bases, with 20 bases left between them. Drawing the rest from reference TRBV11-2 and TRBJ1-2, the complete variable domain is EAGVAQSPRYKIIEKRQSVAFWCNPISGHATLYWYQQILGQGPKLLIQFQNNGVVDDSQLPKDRFSAERLKGVDSTLKIQPAKLEDSAVYLCASSLYYREDPSGYTFGSGTRLTVV.

This rearrangement joins TRBV9 to TRBJ2-1; 9 positions agree with TRBD1. CDR3 size: 15 residues. The germline CDR1 and CDR2 sequences are SGDLS and YYNGEE. The junction had 6 bases not matched to a gene; V was cut back by 5 bases and J by 3 bases. The CDR3 DNA reads TGTGCCAGCAGTTTCACAGGGGGCAACTACAATGAGCAGTTCTTC. Protein sequence: CASSFTGGNYNEQFF.

There are a few counts of this clonotype. This sequence joins TRBV27 and TRBJ1-1; no clear D. CDR3 length: 15 residues. V shed 8 bases and J shed 3 bases, with 19 bases lying between them. Per the germline V gene, CDR1 is MNHEY and CDR2 is SMNVEV (reference sequence). DNA of the CDR3: TGTGCCAGCGGCCTCGCCGCTCACGGGTACACTGAAGCTTTCTTT. Amino acids: CASGLAAHGYTEAFF.

In this sample, this clonotype turned up a few times. V is TRBV5-1 and J is TRBJ2-7; D gene ambiguous. This CDR3 has 14 residues. V shed 2 bases and J shed 2 bases, with 11 bases lying between them. The germline V gene has CDR1 SGHRS and CDR2 YFSETQ. The CDR3 DNA is TGCGCCAGCAGCTTCGGGCTCACCACCTACGAGCAGTACTTC. The encoded protein is CASSFGLTTYEQYF.

In its sample, this clonotype was seen a few times. V is TRBV27 and J is TRBJ2-1, with TRBD2 identical over 9 bases. The CDR3 loop spans 16 amino acids. CDR1 and CDR2 from the germline V gene are MNHEY and SMNVEV (reference sequence). Trimming cost V 2 bases and J 6 bases; bases outside gene matches: 8. CDR3 loop: CASSLAAGGLINEQFF. The CDR3, as DNA: TGTGCCAGCAGTTTAGCCGCGGGAGGGCTGATCAATGAGCAGTTCTTC.

The count of this clonotype is one. This sequence joins TRBV27 and TRBJ2-5, with a tentative D call TRBD1 (6 bases). This CDR3 spans 13 amino acids. Looked up from germline, CDR1 is MNHEY and CDR2 is SMNVEV (reference sequence). V was clipped by 8 bases and J by 5 bases, with 15 bases between them. As DNA, the CDR3 is TGTGCCAGCCATAGGGGGAATGGGGAGACCCAGTACTTC. Translating gives CASHRGNGETQYF.

A remark on this clonotype: The junction and the germline gene differ at one end; a read error may be behind it. J is TRBJ2-7 and V is TRBV29-1, with D possibly matching TRBD2 (6 bases). CDR1 and CDR2 from the germline V gene are SQVTM and ANQGSEA. The CDR3 has 13 amino acids. CDR3 sequence: CNVDRGSGYEQYF. CDR3 DNA sequence: TGCAACGTTGACCGGGGGTCGGGCTACGAGCAGTACTTC.

The chain joins TRBV5-1 to TRBJ1-1; D remains ambiguous. V was clipped by 2 bases and J by 1 base, with 9 bases between them. Germline V CDR1 and CDR2: SGHRS, YFSETQ. The CDR3 length is 14 residues. CDR3 region: CASSFGRRNTEAFF. The CDR3 bases are TGCGCCAGCAGCTTTGGTAGGAGGAACACTGAAGCTTTCTTT. The full variable domain, its missing parts supplied by reference TRBV5-1 and TRBJ1-1, is KAGVTQTPRYLIKTRGQQVTLSCSPISGHRSVSWYQQTPGQGLQFLFEYFSETQRNKGNFPGRFSGRQFSNSRSEMNVSTLELGDSALYLCASSFGRRNTEAFFGQGTRLTVV.

There are a few counts of this clonotype. This sequence joins TRBV3-1 and TRBJ1-1; weak D call: TRBD1 (5 bases). The CDR3 consists of 15 residues. V was clipped by 0 bases and J by 2 bases, with 10 bases between them. Germline V lookup: CDR1 LGHDT, CDR2 YNNKEL (reference sequence). The CDR3 DNA is TGTGCCAGCAGCCAAGATCGGGGCTCCAACACTGAAGCTTTCTTT. It yields the protein CASSQDRGSNTEAFF.

This clonotype was observed a few times. The chain joins TRBV25-1 to TRBJ2-1; TRBD1 aligns across 9 bases. J gave up 13 bases and V 7 bases, and 8 bases lay outside the gene matches. CDR1 and CDR2 (germline): MGHDK, SYGVNS. This CDR3 comprises 12 residues. CDR3 residues: CASTAGTGNQFF. The DNA of the CDR3 is TGTGCCAGCACCGCCGGGACAGGGAACCAGTTCTTC.

This rearrangement joins TRBV4-1 to TRBJ2-2; 7 bases fit TRBD2. The CDR3 spans 15 residues. CDR1 and CDR2 (germline): MGHRA, YSYEKL. V gave up 6 bases and J gave up 0 bases; unmatched junction bases: 4. The CDR3 spells CASSWSGTNTGELFF. Written as DNA, the CDR3 is TGCGCCAGCAGTTGGAGCGGGACGAACACCGGGGAGCTGTTTTTT.

This clonotype was picked up a small number of times. The rearrangement joins TRBV5-1 to TRBJ1-1; possible D gene TRBD1, 5 bases. The CDR3 consists of 15 residues. The V gene lost 5 bases and the J gene lost 8 bases, with 22 bases spanning the gap. CDR1 is SGHRS, CDR2 YFSETQ, per germline. As DNA, the CDR3 is TGCGCCAGCAGACCCCAGGGCGGTGAGGTTGGGGAAGCTTTCTTT. Protein: CASRPQGGEVGEAFF.

This clonotype came up a few times. The DNA of the CDR3 is TGCGCCAGCAGCTTGGCCGGGATAGCCCACAATGAGCAGTTCTTC. It translates to CASSLAGIAHNEQFF. The chain links TRBV5-1 to TRBJ2-1; weak D call: TRBD2 (5 bases). V lost 0 bases, J lost 5 bases, and 12 bases lay in between. The CDR3 is 15 amino acids. From germline, CDR1 is SGHRS and CDR2 YFSETQ. Full variable domain (rest looked up from reference TRBV5-1 and TRBJ2-1): KAGVTQTPRYLIKTRGQQVTLSCSPISGHRSVSWYQQTPGQGLQFLFEYFSETQRNKGNFPGRFSGRQFSNSRSEMNVSTLELGDSALYLCASSLAGIAHNEQFFGPGTRLTVL.